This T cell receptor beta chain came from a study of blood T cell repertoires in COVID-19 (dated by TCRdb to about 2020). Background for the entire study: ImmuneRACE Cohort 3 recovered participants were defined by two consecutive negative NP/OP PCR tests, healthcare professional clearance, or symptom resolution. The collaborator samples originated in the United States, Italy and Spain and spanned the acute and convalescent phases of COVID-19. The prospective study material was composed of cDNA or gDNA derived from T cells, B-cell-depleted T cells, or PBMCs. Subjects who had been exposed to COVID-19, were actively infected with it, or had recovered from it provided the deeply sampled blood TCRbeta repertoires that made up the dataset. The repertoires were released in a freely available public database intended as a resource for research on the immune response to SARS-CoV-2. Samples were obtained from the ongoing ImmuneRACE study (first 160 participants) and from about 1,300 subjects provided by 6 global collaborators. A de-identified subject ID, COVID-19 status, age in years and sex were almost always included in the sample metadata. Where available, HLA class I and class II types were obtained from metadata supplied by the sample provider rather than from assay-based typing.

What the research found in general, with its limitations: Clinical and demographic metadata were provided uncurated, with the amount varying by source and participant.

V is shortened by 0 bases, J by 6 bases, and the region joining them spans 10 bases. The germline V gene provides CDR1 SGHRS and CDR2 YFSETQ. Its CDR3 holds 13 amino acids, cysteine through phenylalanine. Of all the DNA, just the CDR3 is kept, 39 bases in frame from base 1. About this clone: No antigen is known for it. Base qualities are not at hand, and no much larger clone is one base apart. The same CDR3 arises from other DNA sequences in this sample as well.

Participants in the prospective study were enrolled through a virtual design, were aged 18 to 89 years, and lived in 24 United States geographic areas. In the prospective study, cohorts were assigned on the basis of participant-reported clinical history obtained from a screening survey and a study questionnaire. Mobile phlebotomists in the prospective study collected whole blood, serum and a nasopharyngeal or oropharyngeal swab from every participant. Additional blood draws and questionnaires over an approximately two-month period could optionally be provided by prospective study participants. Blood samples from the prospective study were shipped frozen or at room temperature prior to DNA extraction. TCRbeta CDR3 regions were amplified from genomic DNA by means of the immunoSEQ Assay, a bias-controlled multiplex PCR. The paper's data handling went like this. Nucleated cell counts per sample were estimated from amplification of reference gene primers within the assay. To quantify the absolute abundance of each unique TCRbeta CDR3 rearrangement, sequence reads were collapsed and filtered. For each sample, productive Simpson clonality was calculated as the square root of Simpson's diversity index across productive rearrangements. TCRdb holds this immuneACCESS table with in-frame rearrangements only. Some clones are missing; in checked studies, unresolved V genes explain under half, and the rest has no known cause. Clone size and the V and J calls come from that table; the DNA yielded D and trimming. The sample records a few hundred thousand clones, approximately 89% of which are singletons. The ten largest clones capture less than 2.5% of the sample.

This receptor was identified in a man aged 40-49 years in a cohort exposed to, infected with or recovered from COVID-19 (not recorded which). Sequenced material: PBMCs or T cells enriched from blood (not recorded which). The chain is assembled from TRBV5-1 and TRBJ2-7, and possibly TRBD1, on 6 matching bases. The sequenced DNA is TGCGCCAGCAGCTTGGGGCAGGGGTTCGAGCAGTACTTC. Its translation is CASSLGQGFEQYF. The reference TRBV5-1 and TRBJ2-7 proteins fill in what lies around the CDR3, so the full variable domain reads KAGVTQTPRYLIKTRGQQVTLSCSPISGHRSVSWYQQTPGQGLQFLFEYFSETQRNKGNFPGRFSGRQFSNSRSEMNVSTLELGDSALYLCASSLGQGFEQYFGPGTRLTVT.